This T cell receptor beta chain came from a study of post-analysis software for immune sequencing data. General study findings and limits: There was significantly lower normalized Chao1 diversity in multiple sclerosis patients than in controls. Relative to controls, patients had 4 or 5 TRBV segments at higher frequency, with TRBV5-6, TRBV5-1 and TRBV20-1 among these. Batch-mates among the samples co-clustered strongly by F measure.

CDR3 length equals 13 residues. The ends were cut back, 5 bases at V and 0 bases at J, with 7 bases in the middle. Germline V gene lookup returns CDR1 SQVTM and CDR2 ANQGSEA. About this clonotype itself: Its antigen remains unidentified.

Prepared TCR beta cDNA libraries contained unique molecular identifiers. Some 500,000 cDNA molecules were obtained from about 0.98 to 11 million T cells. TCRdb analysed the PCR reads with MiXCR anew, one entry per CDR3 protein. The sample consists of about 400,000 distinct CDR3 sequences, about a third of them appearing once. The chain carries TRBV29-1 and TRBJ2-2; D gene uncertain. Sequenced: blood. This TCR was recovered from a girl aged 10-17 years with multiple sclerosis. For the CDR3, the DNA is TGCAGCGTTTCGGGTTCGAACACCGGGGAGCTGTTTTTT. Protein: CSVSGSNTGELFF.